This TCR beta chain was identified in a study of blood T cell repertoires in COVID-19. Study summary: COVID-19 samples, acute and convalescent, were from the United States, Italy and Spain.

This CDR3 spans 16 amino acids. Germline V gives CDR1 MNHEY, CDR2 SVGEGT. V was trimmed by 4 bases and J by 0 bases, leaving 13 bases between them. Repertoires were generated with immunoSEQ multiplex PCR, while TCRdb's copy carries only in-frame clones and drops some. The table shows roughly 96,000 clones, with about 80% occurring only once. This TCR was recovered from a man older than 75 with acute or convalescent COVID-19. The material sequenced was peripheral blood. The genes are TRBV6-2 or TRBV6-3 and TRBJ2-1; no definite D call. CDR3 in DNA: TGTGCCAGCAGTTCCCTGACTTTTAGCTCCTACAATGAGCAGTTCTTC. As protein: CASSSLTFSSYNEQFF.